Listed below are T cell receptor beta chains from one sample, sequenced in a study of blood T cells in healthy people across ages. TCRdb itself ran the 5' RACE reads through MiXCR, one entry per CDR3 protein. Of more than 800,000 distinct CDR3 sequences listed, 35% to 55% are singletons. Sequenced: blood. These receptors all come from a woman aged 55-69 years in good health. Each CDR3 is given with its conserved first and last residue.

j_call v_call cdr3_length cdr3_aa
TRBJ2-5 TRBV20-1 13 CSADGLVYNEQYF
TRBJ1-1 TRBV5-6 13 CASSLVRDTEAFF
TRBJ1-1 TRBV27 13 CASNPRQGAEAFF
TRBJ2-1 TRBV10-3 12 CAISESGNEQFF
TRBJ2-1 TRBV4-2 15 CASSPGPGEIDEQFF
TRBJ2-7 TRBV20-1 13 CSARTGDRYEQYF
TRBJ2-7 TRBV7-8 15 CASSFGQVEFYEQYF
TRBJ2-5 TRBV20-1 16 CSARDSRGQGSRTQYF
TRBJ2-1 TRBV11-2 13 CASSAHPAREQFF
TRBJ2-5 TRBV28 17 CASSLNPRTGLTNEQYF
TRBJ2-1 TRBV12-3/TRBV12-4 14 CASSSSGRYGSEFF
TRBJ2-1 TRBV30 13 CAWSQTGYNEQFF
TRBJ2-7 TRBV9 15 CASSEGSGISYEQYF
TRBJ1-2 TRBV20-1 12 CSARRGANGYTF
TRBJ1-4 TRBV28 15 CASSILTGGSEKLFF
TRBJ2-7 TRBV11-2 16 CASSLVLEGDNYEQYF
- TRBV9 16 CASSAEGDRVYNEQYF
TRBJ2-5 TRBV25-1 13 CASRIGAQETQYF
TRBJ1-2 TRBV6-1 12 CASSRKKSGYTF
TRBJ1-2 TRBV27 12 CASRRENYGYTF
TRBJ2-1 TRBV11-2 16 CASRPHSGSGYNEQFF
TRBJ2-3 TRBV9 16 CASSVGLVGVTDTQYF